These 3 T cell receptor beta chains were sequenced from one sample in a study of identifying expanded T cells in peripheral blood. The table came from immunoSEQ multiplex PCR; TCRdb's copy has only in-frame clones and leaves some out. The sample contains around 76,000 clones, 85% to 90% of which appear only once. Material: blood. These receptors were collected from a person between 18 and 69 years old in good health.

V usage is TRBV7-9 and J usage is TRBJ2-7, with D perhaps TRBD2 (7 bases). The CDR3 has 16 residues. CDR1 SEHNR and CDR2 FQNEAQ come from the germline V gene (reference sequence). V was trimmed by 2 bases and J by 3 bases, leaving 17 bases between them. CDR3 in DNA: TGTGCCAGCAGCTTACCCTCGGGGGGCGCCGGCTACGAGCAGTACTTC. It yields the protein CASSLPSGGAGYEQYF.

CDR3 DNA: TGCGCCAGCAGCTTGGAATGGAGGGAGACCCAGTACTTC. It yields the protein CASSLEWRETQYF. The chain links TRBV5-1 to TRBJ2-5; TRBD2 is a possible D gene (5 bases). The CDR3 has 13 residues. Looked up from germline, CDR1 is SGHRS and CDR2 is YFSETQ. The ends were cut back, 0 bases at V and 5 bases at J, with 8 bases in the middle.

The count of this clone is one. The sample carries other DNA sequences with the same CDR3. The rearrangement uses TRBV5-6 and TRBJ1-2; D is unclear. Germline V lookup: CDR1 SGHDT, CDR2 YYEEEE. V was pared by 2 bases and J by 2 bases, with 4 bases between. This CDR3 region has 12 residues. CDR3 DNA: TGTGCCAGCAGCTTCAGCAACTATGGCTACACCTTC. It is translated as CASSFSNYGYTF.